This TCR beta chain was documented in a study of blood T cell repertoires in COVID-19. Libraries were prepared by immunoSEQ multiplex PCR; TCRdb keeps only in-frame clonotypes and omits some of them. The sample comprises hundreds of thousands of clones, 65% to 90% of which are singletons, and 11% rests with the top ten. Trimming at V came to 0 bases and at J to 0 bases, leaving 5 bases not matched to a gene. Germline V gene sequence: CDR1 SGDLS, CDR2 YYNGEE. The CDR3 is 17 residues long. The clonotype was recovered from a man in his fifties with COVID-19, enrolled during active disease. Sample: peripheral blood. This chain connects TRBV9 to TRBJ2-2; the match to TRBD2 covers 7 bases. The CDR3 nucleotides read TGTGCCAGCAGCGTAGTTTCTAGCGGAGCGAACACCGGGGAGCTGTTTTTT. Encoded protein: CASSVVSSGANTGELFF.